These T cell receptor beta chains were read from a single sample in a study of cytomegalovirus exposure and HLA in healthy donors. The method was immunoSEQ multiplex PCR; TCRdb's version includes in-frame clones alone and lacks a portion of them. The data contain 210,000 or so clones, more than 60% of them singletons. Sequencing was done on a sample of PBMCs. Receptors originate from a woman aged 60-70 years in good health and CMV-seropositive. The CDR3 runs from the conserved cysteine through the conserved F or W. A D gene is named only where the DNA matches it firmly. For some rows the clone size is stated as once, few or many, or as a class when expanded; others skip it.

j_call | v_call | clone_size | d_call | cdr3_nt | cdr3_aa
TRBJ2-1 | TRBV7-6 | once | TRBD2 | TGTGCCAGCAGCTCGAGCGGGAACAATGAGCAGTTCTTC | CASSSSGNNEQFF
TRBJ2-2 | TRBV5-1 | NA | TRBD1 | TGCGCCAGCAGCATCGACAGGGCCACCGGGGAGCTGTTTTTT | CASSIDRATGELFF
TRBJ1-5 | TRBV19 | NA | NA | TGTGCCACTACACATTCCATAACAGGGATCGGTGAGCCCCAGCATTTT | CATTHSITGIGEPQHF
TRBJ2-5 | TRBV7-9 | few | TRBD2 | TGTGCCAGCAGCTCGGGACTAGGGCCCGGTACCCAGTACTTC | CASSSGLGPGTQYF
TRBJ2-7 | TRBV5-1 | few | TRBD2 | TGCGCCAGCAGCGGCAGGACTAGCAGCTACGAGCAGTACTTC | CASSGRTSSYEQYF
TRBJ2-7 | TRBV6-1 | NA | NA | TGTGCCAGCAGTGAAGACGTACTAGGGGGCTACGAGCAGTACTTC | CASSEDVLGGYEQYF
TRBJ2-3 | TRBV4-3 | NA | TRBD1 | TGCGCCAGCAGCCAAGACCACAGGGGGGTGACAGATACGCAGTATTTT | CASSQDHRGVTDTQYF
TRBJ2-7 | TRBV4-2 | NA | NA | TGTGCCAGCAGCCAAGATAGAGGTGACGAGCAGTACTTC | CASSQDRGDEQYF
TRBJ1-3 | TRBV5-4 | few | NA | TGTGCCAGCAGCTTGACCTCTGCAGGGTACGGAAACACCATATATTTT | CASSLTSAGYGNTIYF
TRBJ2-2 | TRBV7-7 | few | NA | TGTGCCAGCAGCTTAGGTCATAGCGGCGGGCTCGGGGAGCTGTTTTTT | CASSLGHSGGLGELFF
TRBJ2-3 | TRBV6-1 | few | TRBD1 | TGTGCCAGCAGTGACACGGCAGGGGGAATGACAGATACGCAGTATTTT | CASSDTAGGMTDTQYF
TRBJ2-7 | TRBV5-5 | NA | NA | TGTGCCACCCACCGGGGTGACCTACGCGAGCAGTACTTC | CATHRGDLREQYF
TRBJ1-1 | TRBV4-2 | NA | TRBD1 | TGTGCCAGCAGCCAAGTGAACAGGGGAAACACTGAAGCTTTCTTT | CASSQVNRGNTEAFF
TRBJ2-7 | TRBV30 | NA | NA | TGTGCCTGGAGAGGGTTCGCGGGCGAGCAGTACTTC | CAWRGFAGEQYF
TRBJ2-2 | TRBV2 | NA | TRBD2 | TGTGCCAGCAGACGGCTAGCGGGTTACACCGGGGAGCTGTTTTTT | CASRRLAGYTGELFF
TRBJ2-7 | TRBV12-5 | NA | TRBD2 | TGTGCTAGTGGTTTGGGACTAGCGGGGGCTACCTACGAGCAGTACTTC | CASGLGLAGATYEQYF
TRBJ1-1 | TRBV5-1 | NA | NA | TGCGCCAGCAGCCAAGAGGGGGGGCGCGGGGAAGCTTTCTTT | CASSQEGGRGEAFF
TRBJ1-1 | TRBV2 | NA | TRBD1 | TGTGCCAGCAGTGCTACAGGGGGGAGGGCTTTCTTT | CASSATGGRAFF
TRBJ1-2 | TRBV2 | NA | NA | TGTGCCAGCAGTGGACAGCTCACTAACTATGGCTACACCTTC | CASSGQLTNYGYTF
TRBJ1-2 | TRBV2 | NA | NA | TGTGCCAGCAGTGGACAGAGAGATAACTATGGCTACACCTTC | CASSGQRDNYGYTF
TRBJ1-2 | TRBV4-2 | NA | TRBD1 | TGTGCCAGCAGACAGGGGGATGGCTACACCTTC | CASRQGDGYTF
TRBJ2-2 | TRBV27 | NA | TRBD1 | TGTGCCAGCAGTAGCAGTAGCAGGGGGCTTAGAGGAGGGGAGCTGTTTTTT | CASSSSSRGLRGGELFF
TRBJ2-3 | TRBV7-2 | once | NA | TGTGCCAGCAGCACCAGACAAGGGGCGATCACAGATACGCAGTATTTT | CASSTRQGAITDTQYF
TRBJ1-6 | TRBV28 | NA | NA | TGTGCCAGCACGGAGACTTCCTATAATTCACCCCTCCACTTT | CASTETSYNSPLHF
TRBJ2-7 | TRBV5-4 | once | TRBD1 | TGTGCCAGCAGCCTATGGGACAGGATCTCCGAGCAGTACTTC | CASSLWDRISEQYF
TRBJ2-1 | TRBV7-9 | NA | TRBD2 | TGTTCCAGCAGCTTGGGGACTAGCGGGATGCACAATGAGCAGTTCTTC | CSSSLGTSGMHNEQFF
TRBJ2-7 | TRBV5-1 | once | NA | TGCGCCAGCAGCTACACAGGGAACCCTTACGAGCAGTACTTC | CASSYTGNPYEQYF
TRBJ2-2 | TRBV4-3 | NA | TRBD2 | TGCGCCAGCAGCCAAGGGGTCTCTAGCGGGCCGGGCGGGGAGCTGTTTTTT | CASSQGVSSGPGGELFF
TRBJ2-1 | TRBV11-2 | NA | NA | TGTGCCAGCAGCTTAGAATTGGCAGGGGGGCGGAATGAGCAGTTCTTC | CASSLELAGGRNEQFF
TRBJ1-5 | TRBV18 | NA | NA | TGTGCCAGCTCACCAACCGACATGCCCAATCAGCCCCAGCATTTT | CASSPTDMPNQPQHF
TRBJ2-5 | TRBV4-1 | NA | TRBD2 | TGCGCCAGCAGCCAAGTACTAGCGGGACAAGAGACCCAGTACTTC | CASSQVLAGQETQYF
TRBJ2-7 | TRBV5-5 | once | NA | TGTGCCAGCAGCTTTTCGTACCGTGGGAGTAAATCGGGGTACGAGCAGTACTTC | CASSFSYRGSKSGYEQYF